One sample yielded the 10 T cell receptor beta chains listed below, sequenced in a study of blood T cell repertoires in COVID-19. The method was immunoSEQ multiplex PCR; TCRdb's version includes in-frame clones alone and lacks a portion of them. The top ten clones hold 8.9% of a sample with about 210,000 clones, around 86% of them seen once. The sequenced sample consisted of PBMCs or T cells enriched from blood (not recorded which). The receptor set was obtained from a woman aged 45-65 years with acute COVID-19.

This clone was seen only once. J is TRBJ1-5 and V is TRBV20-1; D possibly corresponds to TRBD1 (5 bases). V lost 3 bases, J lost 1 base, and 13 bases lay in between. The CDR3 contains 15 residues. Looked up from germline, CDR1 is DFQATT and CDR2 is SNEGSKA (reference sequence). In DNA form, the CDR3 reads TGCAGTGCTAGTCGGCCACAGGCAAGCAATCAGCCCCAGCATTTT. Encoded protein: CSASRPQASNQPQHF.

This clone appeared once. The chain's CDR3 is CASSLRTGSGYTF. The CDR3 coding sequence is TGTGCCAGCAGTTTAAGGACAGGGAGTGGCTACACCTTC. The chain links TRBV27 to TRBJ1-2; 8 nucleotides agree with TRBD1. Germline V gene data show CDR1 as MNHEY and CDR2 as SMNVEV (reference sequence). The V gene end was trimmed by 2 bases and the J gene end by 7 bases; junction bases not matched to a gene: 3. This CDR3 has 13 residues.

The chain is built from TRBV5-1 and TRBJ1-1, with unresolved D. The CDR3 totals 16 residues. Trimming removed 4 bases at V and 0 bases at J, with 16 bases between. The germline CDR1 and CDR2 sequences are SGHRS and YFSETQ. The CDR3 DNA is TGCGCCAGCAGCCCTATGGGAGGGCCTGTGAACACTGAAGCTTTCTTT. Translating it yields CASSPMGGPVNTEAFF.

CDR3 DNA sequence: TGTGCCAGCAGTGACGGGGGGGGTCAGCCCCAGCATTTT. Protein sequence: CASSDGGGQPQHF. The chain combines TRBV6-1 with TRBJ1-5, with D perhaps TRBD1 (5 bases). The germline gives CDR1 MNHNS, CDR2 SASEGT. There are 13 residues in the CDR3. V was trimmed by 3 bases and J by 6 bases, leaving 9 bases between them.

Only one count was recorded for this clone. The same CDR3 can be traced to other DNA sequences in this sample. CDR3 DNA: TGTGCCAGCAGTCTCGGACAGGGTCCCTACAATGAGCAGTTCTTC. It codes for CASSLGQGPYNEQFF. J is TRBJ2-1 and V is TRBV27; 8 bases align to TRBD1. The J segment lost 2 bases and the V segment lost 5 bases, leaving 5 bases of the junction unmatched. This CDR3 has 15 amino acids. Germline assignment: CDR1 MNHEY and CDR2 SMNVEV (reference sequence).

The chain has TRBV24-1 and TRBJ1-1, with D perhaps matching TRBD1 (5 bases). Germline V gives CDR1 KGHDR, CDR2 SFDVKD. Deletions cut 4 bases from V and 0 bases from J, with 14 bases between. The CDR3 sequence is 16 residues long. CDR3 residues: CATSDQDMLLNTEAFF. In DNA form, the CDR3 reads TGTGCCACCAGTGACCAGGACATGCTTCTGAACACTGAAGCTTTCTTT.

J is TRBJ1-6 and V is TRBV7-2; D remains ambiguous. From germline, CDR1 is SGHTA and CDR2 FQGNSA. Trimming cost V 5 bases and J 7 bases, with 12 bases left between them. CDR3 size: 14 residues. The DNA for the CDR3 is TGTGCCAGCAGCCCAGACTCCCGCAATTCACCCCTCCACTTT. Its translation is CASSPDSRNSPLHF.

The chain carries TRBV4-1 and TRBJ2-3; 16 nucleotides agree with TRBD2. This CDR3 contains 19 residues. Germline CDR1 is MGHRA and CDR2 is YSYEKL. V lost 2 bases to trimming and J lost 0 bases; unmatched junction nucleotides: 5. In DNA form, the CDR3 reads TGCGCCAGCAGCCAAAAGGGGACTAGCGGGGGGGCAAGCACAGATACGCAGTATTTT. Encoded protein: CASSQKGTSGGASTDTQYF.

The rearrangement links TRBV5-4 to TRBJ2-2, with 9 nucleotides matching TRBD2. The CDR3 contains 15 residues. Looked up from germline, CDR1 is SGHNT and CDR2 is YYREEE (reference sequence). J lost 3 bases, V lost 6 bases, and 6 bases had no gene match. The CDR3 sequence is CASKAGGQDTGELFF. The CDR3 DNA reads as TGTGCCAGCAAAGCGGGGGGCCAAGACACCGGGGAGCTGTTTTTT.

This chain joins TRBV18 and TRBJ2-7, with 11 positions matching TRBD2. Unmatched junction bases numbered 13, after V lost 6 bases and J lost 3 bases. The germline V gene has CDR1 KGHSH and CDR2 LQKENI. CDR3 size: 17 residues. The CDR3, as DNA: TGTGCCAGCTCTAGGGACGGGGGGACTAGCGGCATCTACGAGCAGTACTTC. Encoded protein: CASSRDGGTSGIYEQYF.